This T cell receptor (beta chain) was found in a study of T cells in narcolepsy. At the level of the study: Donors had narcolepsy type 1 or type 2, or were healthy controls.

Whole-study findings and limits: Autoreactive HCRT-specific and TRIB2-specific clonotypes were marked in same-patient CSF-versus-blood CD4+ comparisons.

The method was immunoSEQ multiplex PCR; TCRdb's version includes in-frame clones alone and lacks a portion of them. The table has some 30,000 clones, roughly 83% seen once. Points on this clone: Its target is unknown.

Germline lookup yields CDR1 SGHVS and CDR2 FNYEAQ. With 4 bases clipped from V and 0 bases from J, the junction kept 6 bases outside the gene matches. The CDR3 is 17 residues long. The TCR comes from a human donor with narcolepsy. This rearrangement joins TRBV7-6 to TRBJ2-6; 7 bases map to TRBD1. Specimen: CD45RA- memory CD4+ T cells from PBMCs. The DNA of the CDR3 is TGTGCCAGCAGCTCCGGACAGGTCACCTCTGGGGCCAACGTCCTGACTTTC. This gives the protein CASSSGQVTSGANVLTF. Looking up the rest from reference TRBV7-6 and TRBJ2-6 gives the full variable domain: GAGVSQSPRYKVTKRGQDVALRCDPISGHVSLYWYRQALGQGPEFLTYFNYEAQQDKSGLPNDRFSAERPEGSISTLTIQRTEQRDSAMYRCASSSGQVTSGANVLTFGAGSRLTVL.